This TCR beta chain was captured by sequencing in a study of blood T cell repertoires in COVID-19. At the level of the study: Sites in the United States, Italy and Spain provided acute and convalescent COVID-19 samples. PBMCs, B-cell-depleted T cells, or T cells were the source of the cDNA or gDNA that made up the material.

Methods used by the authors: Cell counts per sample came from amplifying reference gene primers. Assay used: immunoSEQ multiplex PCR; TCRdb lists only in-frame clones, some missing. The DNA gave D and trimming, while V, J and clone size come from that table. The sample carries approximately 230,000 clones, around 86% recorded once. V gave up 4 bases and J gave up 3 bases, with 4 bases separating them. Germline loops: CDR1 SGHTA, CDR2 FQGNSA. The CDR3 is 11 residues long. This TCR came from a young man who had recovered from COVID-19. The sample was peripheral blood. The rearrangement links TRBV7-2 to TRBJ2-7; D is undetermined. The CDR3 DNA is TGTGCCAGCAGCTCTAACTACGAGCAGTACTTC. Its translation is CASSSNYEQYF.